This is a list of T cell receptor beta chains from one sample in a study of human thymus T cells. Here immunoSEQ multiplex PCR was the method, and the copy in TCRdb shows in-frame clones only, minus some. The sample has about 78,000 clones; 95% to 98% are singletons. Specimen: thymus tissue. The origin of the receptors is a boy under two years old with a congenital heart defect but otherwise immunologically healthy. The CDR3 runs from the conserved cysteine through the conserved F or W. The D gene is left open where the match is weak. Where a row states a size, it is once, few, many or the class of an expanded clone; other rows omit it.

abundance	v_gene	d_gene	len	j_gene	CDR3aa	CDR3nt
-	TRBV7-9	TRBD1	14	TRBJ2-5	CASSPQGAWETQYF	TGTGCCAGCAGCCCACAGGGGGCATGGGAGACCCAGTACTTC
-	TRBV4-3	-	16	TRBJ1-1	CASSLGRPAMNTEAFF	TGCGCCAGCAGCCTGGGACGGCCCGCAATGAACACTGAAGCTTTCTTT
-	TRBV29-1	-	12	TRBJ1-2	CSVPRAFYGYTF	TGCAGCGTCCCCAGAGCGTTCTATGGCTACACCTTC
once	TRBV2	-	13	TRBJ2-1	CASSVRMANEQFF	TGTGCCAGCAGTGTGCGGATGGCAAATGAGCAGTTCTTC
-	TRBV6-6	-	13	TRBJ1-2	CATRTPRDYGYTF	TGTGCCACCCGTACACCGCGTGACTATGGCTACACCTTC
-	TRBV7-2	TRBD2	17	TRBJ2-7	CASSLPGLADISYEQYF	TGTGCCAGCAGCCTCCCGGGACTAGCGGACATCTCCTACGAGCAGTACTTC
-	TRBV7-8	-	15	TRBJ1-1	CASSLATHPNTEAFF	TGTGCCAGCAGCTTAGCGACGCATCCGAACACTGAAGCTTTCTTT
once	TRBV9	-	17	TRBJ1-2	CASSPITQGSSTYGYTF	TGTGCCAGCAGCCCGATCACACAGGGCTCCTCTACCTATGGCTACACCTTC
-	TRBV4-3	-	15	TRBJ2-1	CASSHSTSVYNEQFF	TGCGCCAGCAGCCACTCGACCAGCGTATACAATGAGCAGTTCTTC
-	TRBV19	-	14	TRBJ1-4	CASSISGSGEKLFF	TGTGCCAGTAGTATTTCGGGGTCCGGTGAAAAACTGTTTTTT
once	TRBV5-4	-	16	TRBJ1-4	CASSLPDRLGNEKLFF	TGTGCCAGCAGCCTACCCGACAGGCTCGGTAATGAAAAACTGTTTTTT
-	TRBV29-1	TRBD2	14	TRBJ2-1	CSARAGASYNEQFF	TGCAGCGCCCGAGCGGGGGCCTCCTACAATGAGCAGTTCTTC
-	TRBV4-3	TRBD1	16	TRBJ1-2	CASSQGRGRGSYGYTF	TGCGCCAGCAGCCAAGGTAGGGGGCGCGGAAGCTATGGCTACACCTTC
-	TRBV6-4	-	15	TRBJ2-3	CASSDSGRGPDTQYF	TGTGCCAGCAGTGACTCGGGAAGAGGACCAGATACGCAGTATTTT
-	TRBV27	TRBD1	22	TRBJ2-6	CASSTTGTGGKDNPSGANVLTF	TGTGCCAGCAGTACCACCGGGACAGGGGGCAAAGATAACCCCTCTGGGGCCAACGTCCTGACTTTC
-	TRBV14	-	18	TRBJ1-1	CASSPQSGGHALNTEAFF	TGTGCCAGCAGCCCTCAGTCGGGGGGACACGCTTTAAACACTGAAGCTTTCTTT
-	TRBV9	TRBD2	20	TRBJ2-7	CASSVGPTRLAGPTDNEQYF	TGTGCCAGCAGCGTAGGCCCTACACGACTAGCGGGCCCTACGGATAACGAGCAGTACTTC
-	TRBV18	TRBD1	16	TRBJ1-5	CASSLTPGQGYQPQHF	TGTGCCAGCTCGCTTACACCGGGACAGGGTTATCAGCCCCAGCATTTT
-	TRBV19	-	15	TRBJ2-7	CASSADVAPPYEQYF	TGTGCCAGTAGTGCGGACGTAGCTCCACCCTACGAGCAGTACTTC
-	TRBV4-2	-	17	TRBJ2-2	CASSQGPGTTNTGELFF	TGTGCCAGCAGCCAAGGCCCCGGGACAACGAACACCGGGGAGCTGTTTTTT
-	TRBV5-1	-	13	TRBJ2-7	CASSTDGRREQYF	TGCGCCAGCAGCACGGATGGGCGTCGGGAGCAGTACTTC
-	TRBV4-3	-	15	TRBJ1-1	CASSHIRMGDTEAFF	TGCGCCAGCAGCCATATCAGGATGGGGGACACTGAAGCTTTCTTT
-	TRBV29-1	-	14	TRBJ1-1	CSVESQAPNTEAFF	TGCAGCGTTGAATCACAAGCTCCGAACACTGAAGCTTTCTTT
-	TRBV6-5	-	16	TRBJ1-4	CASSYSGFGTDEKLFF	TGTGCCAGCAGTTACTCGGGCTTTGGGACGGATGAAAAACTGTTTTTT
-	TRBV5-1	-	14	TRBJ2-5	CASSWGGRVETQYF	TGCGCCAGCAGCTGGGGAGGACGGGTAGAGACCCAGTACTTC
-	TRBV5-8	-	13	TRBJ1-2	CASSCPGPYGYTF	TGTGCCAGCAGCTGCCCCGGGCCCTATGGCTACACCTTC
-	TRBV4-2	-	13	TRBJ2-7	CASSQAGRSEQYF	TGTGCCAGCAGCCAGGCGGGGAGAAGCGAGCAGTACTTC
-	TRBV10-1	-	16	TRBJ1-2	CASSEASPGLPQGYTF	TGCGCCAGCAGTGAAGCGTCCCCGGGCCTCCCTCAGGGCTACACCTTC
few	TRBV14	-	15	TRBJ1-2	CASSQDPDSNYGYTF	TGTGCCAGCAGCCAAGATCCGGACAGTAACTATGGCTACACCTTC
-	TRBV6-6	-	16	TRBJ1-3	CASRFMGRGTKNTIYF	TGTGCCAGCAGATTCATGGGGAGGGGCACAAAAAACACCATATATTTT
-	TRBV27	TRBD1	17	TRBJ2-7	CASSSLQVTGGAYEQYF	TGTGCCAGCAGTTCACTCCAAGTGACAGGGGGAGCCTACGAGCAGTACTTC
-	TRBV7-9	-	15	TRBJ1-3	CASSLDGETGNTIYF	TGTGCCAGCAGCTTAGACGGGGAAACTGGAAACACCATATATTTT
-	TRBV10-2	-	16	TRBJ2-7	CASSESPGLSSNEQYF	TGCGCCAGCAGTGAGTCCCCGGGACTCTCTTCTAACGAGCAGTACTTC
-	TRBV20-1	-	11	TRBJ2-3	CSARQGYTQYF	TGCAGTGCTAGGCAGGGGTATACGCAGTATTTT
-	TRBV5-6	TRBD2	17	TRBJ2-3	CASSLGRGGPSTDTQYF	TGTGCCAGCAGCTTGGGACGGGGGGGCCCTAGCACAGATACGCAGTATTTT
-	TRBV19	-	15	TRBJ2-1	CASSMRVVGYNEQFF	TGTGCCAGTAGTATGCGGGTGGTTGGTTACAATGAGCAGTTCTTC
-	TRBV18	-	17	TRBJ1-5	CASSPTGSDVRNQPQHF	TGTGCCAGCTCACCTACGGGATCGGACGTCCGCAATCAGCCCCAGCATTTT
once	TRBV7-6	TRBD2	18	TRBJ2-7	CASSLGGSGRSNSYEQYF	TGTGCCAGCAGCTTAGGGGGTAGCGGGAGGTCCAACTCCTACGAGCAGTACTTC
-	TRBV6-4	-	13	TRBJ1-4	CASSEQVNEKLFF	TGTGCCAGCAGTGAACAGGTTAATGAAAAACTGTTTTTT
-	TRBV25-1	-	18	TRBJ2-2	CASSEYDSGSGVTGELFF	TGTGCCAGCAGTGAATATGATTCCGGGAGTGGTGTCACCGGGGAGCTGTTTTTT
-	TRBV11-2	-	14	TRBJ2-1	CASSLGVRGNEQFF	TGTGCCAGCAGCTTAGGGGTACGGGGCAATGAGCAGTTCTTC